This is a list of T cell receptor beta chains from one sample in a study of T cells after yellow fever vaccination. TCRdb itself ran the 5' RACE reads through MiXCR, one entry per CDR3 protein. The sample holds around 180,000 distinct CDR3 sequences, roughly 6.2% seen once. Sequenced here: CD4+ T cells sorted from PBMCs, sampled on the day of the first yellow fever vaccination. Source of these receptors: a man aged 18 to 35 who received the YFV17D yellow fever vaccine. The CDR3 runs from the conserved cysteine through the conserved F or W. A D gene is named only where the DNA matches it firmly. The listing skips clone size in some rows; elsewhere it reads once, few, many or a size class.

v_call	clone_size	d_call	j_call	cdr3_aa	cdr3_nt
TRBV12-3/TRBV12-4	-	TRBD1	TRBJ1-1	CASSGQGVTEAFF	TGTGCCAGCAGTGGACAGGGGGTCACTGAAGCTTTCTTT
TRBV4-3	many	TRBD2	TRBJ2-2	CASSQPGTSGELFF	TGCGCCAGCAGCCAACCCGGGACTAGCGGGGAGCTGTTTTTT
TRBV9	many	-	TRBJ2-4	CASNLELGKAKNIQYF	TGTGCCAGCAACCTAGAACTAGGAAAGGCCAAAAACATTCAGTACTTC
TRBV7-9	-	-	TRBJ2-7	CASRGTVSYEQYF	TGTGCCAGCAGAGGAACAGTCTCCTACGAGCAGTACTTC
TRBV7-2	many	-	TRBJ1-2	CASSLAGNYGYTF	TGTGCCAGCAGCTTAGCAGGAAACTATGGCTACACCTTC
TRBV6-5	many	-	TRBJ2-2	CASRSVGENTGELFF	TGTGCCAGCAGGTCGGTGGGGGAGAACACCGGGGAGCTGTTTTTT
TRBV3-1	few	-	TRBJ2-7	CASSLTGRGEQYF	TGTGCCAGCAGTCTGACAGGGAGGGGCGAGCAGTACTTC
TRBV7-8	many	-	TRBJ2-5	CASSFQTKRTTQYF	TGTGCCAGCAGCTTTCAGACAAAAAGGACGACCCAGTACTTC
TRBV19	many	-	TRBJ2-2	CASTKLESGELFF	TGTGCCAGTACCAAATTAGAGAGCGGGGAGCTGTTTTTT
TRBV4-1	many	-	TRBJ1-2	CASSPGQAGNYGYTF	TGCGCCAGCAGCCCCGGGCAGGCCGGAAACTATGGCTACACCTTC
TRBV7-2	few	-	TRBJ1-1	CASSAWTGTEAFF	TGTGCCAGCAGCGCCTGGACCGGCACTGAAGCTTTCTTT
TRBV7-3	many	-	TRBJ2-2	CASSFGADTGELFF	TGTGCCAGCAGCTTCGGAGCAGACACCGGGGAGCTGTTTTTT
TRBV12-3/TRBV12-4	-	-	TRBJ1-2	CASSLVRGSYGYTF	TGTGCCAGCAGTTTAGTCAGGGGATCCTATGGCTACACCTTC
TRBV5-4	few	-	TRBJ2-3	CASSRDGGTDTQYF	TGTGCCAGCAGCAGGGACGGAGGCACAGATACGCAGTATTTT
TRBV4-1	many	-	TRBJ2-1	CASSQVAYNEQFF	TGCGCCAGCAGCCAAGTGGCATACAATGAGCAGTTCTTC
TRBV12-3/TRBV12-4	-	TRBD2	TRBJ2-1	CASRPRRLAGGRHDEQFF	TGTGCCAGCCGCCCCAGGAGACTAGCGGGGGGACGACACGATGAGCAGTTCTTC
TRBV12-3/TRBV12-4	-	-	TRBJ2-7	CASSLGQGPYEQYF	TGTGCCAGCAGTTTGGGGCAGGGACCCTACGAGCAGTACTTC
TRBV27	many	TRBD1	TRBJ2-7	CASARTGLNEQYF	TGTGCCAGCGCGCGGACAGGGTTAAACGAGCAGTACTTC
TRBV11-2	many	TRBD2	TRBJ2-1	CASSLAVAGGDSYNEQFF	TGTGCCAGCAGCCTCGCCGTAGCGGGGGGAGACTCCTACAATGAGCAGTTCTTC
TRBV7-6	many	TRBD2	TRBJ2-3	CASSLGLAGGHTQYF	TGTGCCAGCAGCTTGGGACTAGCGGGGGGTCATACGCAGTATTTT
TRBV7-9	-	-	TRBJ2-3	CASSLSQWVTQYF	TGTGCCAGCAGCTTAAGCCAGTGGGTTACGCAGTATTTT
TRBV4-3	many	-	TRBJ1-3	CASSQEGGNSGNTIYF	TGCGCCAGCAGCCAAGAAGGGGGGAACTCTGGAAACACCATATATTTT
TRBV4-3	few	TRBD1	TRBJ1-6	CASSRDRDNSPLHF	TGCGCCAGCAGCCGTGACAGGGATAATTCACCCCTCCACTTT
TRBV2	many	TRBD1	TRBJ2-1	CASTLDRENEQFF	TGTGCCAGCACTCTGGACAGGGAAAATGAGCAGTTCTTC
TRBV12-3/TRBV12-4	many	-	TRBJ1-5	CASSFTDNQPQHF	TGTGCCAGCAGTTTTACTGACAATCAGCCCCAGCATTTT
TRBV6-5	-	TRBD1	TRBJ1-2	CASSYLPGTDYGYTF	TGTGCCAGCAGTTACCTCCCCGGGACAGACTATGGCTACACCTTC
TRBV20-1	few	-	TRBJ1-1	CSARVPGLNTEAFF	TGCAGTGCTAGAGTCCCGGGGTTGAACACTGAAGCTTTCTTT
TRBV7-7	many	-	TRBJ1-3	CASSPSSGNTIYF	TGTGCCAGCAGCCCTTCCTCTGGAAACACCATATATTTT
TRBV7-3	-	TRBD2	TRBJ2-1	CASSPSGTLSYNEQFF	TGTGCCAGCAGTCCTAGCGGGACTCTCTCCTACAATGAGCAGTTCTTC
TRBV11-2	many	-	TRBJ1-1	CASSLEQGLTEAFF	TGTGCCAGCAGCTTAGAGCAGGGGCTCACTGAAGCTTTCTTT
TRBV10-3	few	TRBD2	TRBJ2-3	CAISNLAGPTDTQYF	TGTGCCATCAGTAACCTAGCGGGACCCACAGATACGCAGTATTTT
TRBV5-1	many	-	TRBJ2-5	CASSFPTAGAFKTQYF	TGCGCCAGCAGCTTCCCCACCGCGGGCGCTTTCAAGACCCAGTACTTC
TRBV9	-	TRBD2	TRBJ2-5	CASSAGGLVGFETQYF	TGTGCCAGCAGCGCGGGGGGACTAGTGGGCTTCGAGACCCAGTACTTC
TRBV30	-	TRBD1	TRBJ1-2	CAWSRGLEYGYTF	TGTGCCTGGAGCAGGGGGCTTGAATATGGCTACACCTTC
TRBV20-1	few	-	TRBJ2-1	CSARDGQVPSNEQFF	TGCAGTGCTAGAGATGGCCAGGTCCCCTCCAATGAGCAGTTCTTC
TRBV20-1	many	-	TRBJ2-3	CSATRQATDTQYF	TGCAGTGCTACCAGACAGGCCACAGATACGCAGTATTTT
TRBV12-3/TRBV12-4	many	-	TRBJ2-7	CASSLAGYEQYF	TGTGCCAGCAGTTTGGCAGGGTACGAGCAGTACTTC
TRBV5-1	many	-	TRBJ2-7	CASSLGWSSEQYF	TGCGCCAGCAGCTTGGGGTGGTCCTCCGAGCAGTACTTC
TRBV7-2	many	-	TRBJ1-5	CASSLAYRTGGNQPQHF	TGTGCCAGCAGCTTAGCGTATAGGACGGGTGGAAATCAGCCCCAGCATTTT
TRBV9	-	-	TRBJ1-1	CASSVGGQVGTEAFF	TGTGCCAGCAGCGTAGGAGGGCAGGTCGGGACTGAAGCTTTCTTT
TRBV7-9	-	-	TRBJ2-5	CASSIAGDGETQYF	TGTGCCAGCAGCATTGCAGGGGATGGGGAGACCCAGTACTTC
TRBV7-2	many	-	TRBJ2-1	CASSTPTSNEQFF	TGTGCCAGCAGCACCCCGACATCCAATGAGCAGTTCTTC